The text below deals with one T cell receptor beta chain. No antigen is known for it. This sample was taken from a study of cytomegalovirus exposure and HLA in healthy donors. Overall study: Early released data had around 89 million unique TCRs, all coming from HLA-typed donors. Study observations and caveats: A later analysis showed that HLA-associated TCR beta chains had undergone more clonal expansion than equally common others. The likely origin of a cluster of highly shared sequence variants was a sequencing artifact. Productive status was seen about 90% or about 30% of the time for most TCR beta V segments in an earlier analysis.

A multiplex PCR was run with 60 Vbeta primers and 13 Jbeta primers. The data were produced by immunoSEQ multiplex PCR, yet TCRdb's version contains in-frame clones alone and is incomplete. The table gives more than 100,000 clones; the top ten clones make up 3% to 4.5% of it. The CDR3 has 13 amino acids. The germline V and J ends were trimmed by 3 bases and 0 bases, with 7 bases remaining between them. Germline CDR1 is SGDLS and CDR2 is YYNGEE. This TCR was sampled from a man in his late teens or twenties in good health and CMV-seronegative. The specimen sequenced was PBMCs. The gene calls are TRBV9 and TRBJ2-7; the D gene is possibly TRBD1 (5 bases). The DNA for the CDR3 is TGTGCCAGCAGCGACGACAGCTCCTACGAGCAGTACTTC. Its translation is CASSDDSSYEQYF.